This T cell receptor (beta chain) was obtained from a study of cytomegalovirus exposure and HLA in healthy donors. Study background: The approximately 120 validation repertoires, a later analysis reported, used the same platform as the approximately 650 first-cohort repertoires. Study-wide findings and caveats: Reported performance of the classifier showed diagnosis of cytomegalovirus status with high specificity and sensitivity.

In the case of this clone: Its antigen is not identified.

Some clones are missing from TCRdb's copy, which holds only in-frame ones; the method was immunoSEQ multiplex PCR. Among 200,000 to 250,000 clones, 70% to 90% were seen once, and the ten largest hold less than 7%. The CDR3 is 14 residues long. Germline V gives CDR1 MDHEN, CDR2 SYDVKM. Trimming removed 6 bases at V and 4 bases at J, with 13 bases between. The chain employs TRBV28 and TRBJ1-3, with D possibly being TRBD1 (5 bases). The origin of this receptor is a young woman in good health and CMV-seronegative. Sequencing was performed on PBMCs. The CDR3 region has the DNA TGTGCCAGCAGCCAGGGAATCTCCGGAAACACCATATATTTT. Translating it yields CASSQGISGNTIYF. The complete variable domain, with remaining parts taken from reference TRBV28 and TRBJ1-3, reads DVKVTQSSRYLVKRTGEKVFLECVQDMDHENMFWYRQDPGLGLRLIYFSYDVKMKEKGDIPEGYSVSREKKERFSLILESASTNQTSMYLCASSQGISGNTIYFGEGSWLTVV.